The 23 T cell receptor beta chains below come from one sample, sequenced in a study of T cell responses to AZD1222 COVID-19 vaccine. Only in-frame clones appear in the TCRdb table, and some are missing; sequencing was by immunoSEQ multiplex PCR. The sample contains around 94,000 clones, around 85% of which appear only once. Sample: peripheral blood, taken 28 days after the second AZD1222 dose. The receptor set was obtained from an adult who received the AZD1222 COVID-19 vaccine.

This clone was seen just once. The CDR3 sequence is CASSPPVQPYEQYF. The CDR3 nucleotides read TGTGCCAGCAGCCCGCCTGTACAACCCTACGAGCAGTACTTC. The chain couples TRBV3-1 (or the pseudogene TRBV3-2) to TRBJ2-7; no firm D call. The V end lost 4 bases, the J end lost 2 bases, and 12 bases lay between the germline ends. The CDR3 loop spans 14 amino acids. Germline V gives CDR1 LGHDT, CDR2 YNNKEL (reference sequence).

The table lists this clone with a count of one. The chain carries TRBV27 and TRBJ1-4; the D gene is possibly TRBD1 (5 bases). The germline V and J ends were trimmed by 3 bases and 8 bases, with 10 bases remaining between them. CDR1 is MNHEY, CDR2 SMNVEV, per germline (reference sequence). The CDR3 spans 13 residues. CDR3 coding DNA: TGTGCCAGCAGTTTTAAGGGGACCGAAAAACTGTTTTTT. Its protein product is CASSFKGTEKLFF.

The V call is TRBV5-6, the J call TRBJ2-1, with 10 positions matching TRBD1. Germline V gives CDR1 SGHDT, CDR2 YYEEEE. The V gene end was trimmed by 2 bases and the J gene end by 6 bases; junction bases not matched to a gene: 5. This CDR3 is 15 amino acids long. This chain's CDR3 is CASSFQRTGGNEQFF. DNA for the CDR3: TGTGCCAGCAGCTTTCAAAGGACAGGGGGCAATGAGCAGTTCTTC.

The chain carries TRBV4-2 and TRBJ2-1; 12 nucleotides match TRBD2. Germline V gives CDR1 LGHNA, CDR2 YNFKEQ. After removal of 3 bases from V and 7 bases from J, the junction contained 7 bases not matched to a gene. The CDR3 has 16 residues. The CDR3 spells CASSHLLAGGPNEQFF. The CDR3, as DNA: TGTGCCAGCAGCCATCTCCTAGCGGGAGGGCCGAATGAGCAGTTCTTC.

The rearrangement links TRBV19 to TRBJ2-5, with 12 bases identical to TRBD2. There are 19 residues in the CDR3. CDR1 is LNHDA, CDR2 SQIVND, per germline (reference sequence). Unmatched junction bases numbered 12, after V lost 0 bases and J lost 4 bases. The chain's CDR3 is CASSIEALAGGPRRETQYF. CDR3 bases: TGTGCCAGTAGTATAGAGGCCCTAGCGGGAGGGCCTCGGCGAGAGACCCAGTACTTC.

The chain uses TRBV19 and TRBJ1-2, with D uncertain. CDR1 LNHDA and CDR2 SQIVND come from the germline V gene (reference sequence). The V end lost 4 bases, the J end lost 4 bases, and 13 bases lay between the germline ends. The CDR3 is 14 amino acids. CDR3 region: CASSTRPTSYGYTF. The CDR3 DNA sequence: TGTGCCAGTAGTACCAGACCGACCTCCTATGGCTACACCTTC.

V is TRBV11-2 and J is TRBJ2-3; 9 bases are shared with TRBD2. The V segment lost 3 bases and the J segment 2 bases; nucleotides outside the gene matches: 3. This CDR3 comprises 15 residues. Germline V lookup: CDR1 SGHAT, CDR2 FQNNGV. CDR3 sequence (DNA): TGTGCCAGCAGCTTCCTAGCGGGGAACACAGATACGCAGTATTTT. Translating gives CASSFLAGNTDTQYF.

This clone was observed a handful of times. The rearrangement joins TRBV7-2 to TRBJ1-4; TRBD1 matches at 8 bases. Losses at the gene ends were 5 bases for V and 5 bases for J; bases not matched to a gene: 7. Germline V CDR1 and CDR2: SGHTA, FQGNSA. The CDR3 sequence is 15 residues long. DNA for the CDR3: TGTGCCAGCAGCGGATCCAGGGGGCCAAATGAAAAACTGTTTTTT. As protein: CASSGSRGPNEKLFF. Full variable domain (missing parts from reference TRBV7-2 and TRBJ1-4): GAGVSQSPSNKVTEKGKDVELRCDPISGHTALYWYRQSLGQGLEFLIYFQGNSAPDKSGLPSDRFSAERTGGSVSTLTIQRTQQEDSAVYLCASSGSRGPNEKLFFGSGTQLSVL.

This clone has a single count. The chain couples TRBV12-3 or TRBV12-4 to TRBJ2-7; 12 nucleotides match TRBD1. CDR3 length: 13 residues. V was clipped by 6 bases and J by 5 bases; unmatched bases: 2. CDR3 DNA sequence: TGTGCCAGCAGCGGGACAGGGGGCGACGAGCAGTACTTC. This sequence encodes CASSGTGGDEQYF.

The rearrangement links TRBV3-1 (or the pseudogene TRBV3-2) to TRBJ1-5; D gene ambiguous. Trimming cost V 1 base and J 4 bases, with 2 bases left between them. This CDR3 is 12 amino acids long. CDR1 and CDR2 (germline): LGHDT, YNNKEL (reference sequence). The CDR3 DNA reads as TGTGCCAGCAGCCAAGGTAATCAGCCCCAGCATTTT. Its translation: CASSQGNQPQHF.

J is TRBJ1-1 and V is TRBV6-5; tentatively, D is TRBD1 (5 bases). V dropped 5 bases and J dropped 5 bases, with 12 bases sitting between them. CDR1 and CDR2 (germline): MNHEY, SVGAGI. The CDR3 has 13 amino acids. CDR3 loop: CASSRVGETEAFF. CDR3 sequence (DNA): TGTGCCAGCAGTAGGGTGGGGGAAACTGAAGCTTTCTTT.

This clone has just one count. The chain recombines TRBV7-2 with TRBJ2-5; TRBD2 is a possible D gene (7 bases). The length of the CDR3 is 15 residues. V was trimmed by 5 bases and J by 4 bases, leaving 17 bases between them. CDR1 is SGHTA, CDR2 FQGNSA, per germline. The CDR3 DNA reads TGTGCCAGCAGCCACCTGGGGGAGGGGGGAGAGACCCAGTACTTC. Its translation is CASSHLGEGGETQYF. Together with reference TRBV7-2 and TRBJ2-5, the CDR3 gives the full variable domain: GAGVSQSPSNKVTEKGKDVELRCDPISGHTALYWYRQSLGQGLEFLIYFQGNSAPDKSGLPSDRFSAERTGGSVSTLTIQRTQQEDSAVYLCASSHLGEGGETQYFGPGTRLLVL.

The chain joins TRBV19 to TRBJ2-3; TRBD1 might be the D (6 bases). The CDR3 consists of 13 residues. CDR1 is LNHDA and CDR2 is SQIVND in the germline V gene (reference sequence). V lost 5 bases, J lost 3 bases, and 9 bases lay in between. CDR3 sequence (DNA): TGTGCCAGTAGTCCACAGGGTACAGATACGCAGTATTTT. This gives the protein CASSPQGTDTQYF.

The gene calls are TRBV19 and TRBJ2-3; tentatively, D is TRBD1 or TRBD2 (5 bases each). Trimming cost V 4 bases and J 5 bases, with 7 bases left between them. From germline, CDR1 is LNHDA and CDR2 SQIVND (reference sequence). This CDR3 is 12 amino acids long. The CDR3 DNA is TGTGCCAGTAGTAGGGGGATAGATACGCAGTATTTT. It is translated as CASSRGIDTQYF.

In its sample, this clone was seen once. The gene calls are TRBV5-1 and TRBJ1-6; D possibly corresponds to TRBD1 (5 bases). The germline V gene encodes CDR1 SGHRS and CDR2 YFSETQ. CDR3 size: 13 residues. Trimming stripped 5 bases from V and 7 bases from J, with 10 bases between. The CDR3 DNA reads as TGCGCCAGCAGAGCGGGGGAAAATTCACCCCTCCACTTT. This sequence encodes CASRAGENSPLHF.

The chain recombines TRBV28 with TRBJ2-5; D is unresolved. There are 15 residues in the CDR3. CDR1 and CDR2 (germline): MDHEN, SYDVKM. V shed 5 bases and J shed 3 bases, with 16 bases lying between them. This CDR3 reads CASSSRLLAEETQYF. CDR3 coding DNA: TGTGCCAGCAGTAGCCGTCTGTTGGCGGAAGAGACCCAGTACTTC.

This chain links TRBV6-1 with TRBJ2-1, with TRBD1 identical over 7 bases. V lost 1 base, J lost 5 bases, and 5 bases stayed unmatched. CDR3 length: 15 amino acids. Germline CDR1 reads MNHNS; CDR2 reads SASEGT. The CDR3 DNA is TGTGCCAGCAGTGAAGGCTCCGGGACAGACAATGAGCAGTTCTTC. Translating it yields CASSEGSGTDNEQFF.

The chain is built from TRBV23-1 and TRBJ2-3; D is perhaps TRBD2 (5 bases). TRBV23-1 is treated as an ORF (open reading frame) with a function not yet certain. Trimming shortened V by 0 bases and J by 5 bases, and 9 bases separated the two germline ends. This CDR3 spans 14 amino acids. CDR3 DNA sequence: TGCGCCAGCAGTCAATCTACGGCGGGAGATACGCAGTATTTT. Translated: CASSQSTAGDTQYF.

This chain joins TRBV19 and TRBJ1-6; D not resolved. Germline V lookup: CDR1 LNHDA, CDR2 SQIVND (reference sequence). V was pared by 6 bases and J by 10 bases, with 13 bases between. CDR3 length equals 13 residues. The chain's CDR3 is CASSPFGSSPLHF. For the CDR3, the DNA is TGTGCCAGTAGCCCATTCGGCAGCTCACCCCTCCACTTT.

The chain couples TRBV19 to TRBJ1-2; D gene ambiguous. Germline-derived CDR1 and CDR2 are LNHDA and SQIVND (reference sequence). Between the trimmed V and J ends, which lost 4 bases and 8 bases, there was a span of 11 bases. The CDR3 sequence is 12 residues long. The CDR3 region is CASSKATGGYTF. In nucleotides, the CDR3 is TGTGCCAGTAGTAAGGCGACGGGAGGCTACACCTTC. The entire variable domain, with the rest obtained from reference TRBV19 and TRBJ1-2, is as follows: DGGITQSPKYLFRKEGQNVTLSCEQNLNHDAMYWYRQDPGQGLRLIYYSQIVNDFQKGDIAEGYSVSREKKESFPLTVTSAQKNPTAFYLCASSKATGGYTFGSGTRLTVV.

The gene calls are TRBV5-6 and TRBJ2-7; 7 nucleotides line up with TRBD1. With 1 base clipped from V and 4 bases from J, the junction kept 2 bases outside the gene matches. Looked up from germline, CDR1 is SGHDT and CDR2 is YYEEEE. CDR3 length: 13 amino acids. The CDR3 region has the DNA TGTGCCAGCAGCTTGACAGGGGTGTACGAGCAGTACTTC. This codes for CASSLTGVYEQYF.

The gene calls are TRBV4-3 and TRBJ1-4; 7 bases fit TRBD1. The CDR3 loop spans 17 amino acids. The germline V gene has CDR1 LGHNA and CDR2 YSLEER. The J segment lost 5 bases and the V segment lost 2 bases, leaving 11 bases of the junction unmatched. CDR3 in DNA: TGCGCCAGCAGCCAAACATTCGACAGGGCCTGGAATGAAAAACTGTTTTTT. Protein sequence: CASSQTFDRAWNEKLFF.

V usage is TRBV18 and J usage is TRBJ1-2; D remains ambiguous. The CDR3 loop spans 13 amino acids. Germline loops: CDR1 KGHSH, CDR2 LQKENI. V was pared by 6 bases and J by 4 bases, with 12 bases between. The CDR3 spells CASSVDVSYGYTF. In DNA, the CDR3 is TGTGCCAGCTCGGTGGACGTCAGCTATGGCTACACCTTC.